A single sample is the source of the 28 T cell receptor beta chains below, sequenced in a study of blood T cell repertoires in COVID-19. The table came from immunoSEQ multiplex PCR; TCRdb's copy has only in-frame clones and leaves some out. The data contain 300,000 to 450,000 clones, roughly 87% of them singletons. The sample was peripheral blood. These receptors originate from an older woman with COVID-19, enrolled during active disease.

The chain has TRBV5-1 and TRBJ2-7; 11 nucleotides agree with TRBD2. The CDR3 covers 15 residues. In germline, CDR1 is SGHRS, CDR2 YFSETQ. The trim removed 4 bases at V and 0 bases at J, leaving 3 bases unmatched. The CDR3 DNA is TGCGCCAGCAGCCTCCTAGCGGGGGGCTCCTACGAGCAGTACTTC. Translating it yields CASSLLAGGSYEQYF.

This chain joins TRBV27 and TRBJ1-3; TRBD1 matches at 8 bases. The CDR3 length is 19 residues. The ends lost 3 bases at V and 0 bases at J; junction bases unmatched: 13. Germline values: CDR1 MNHEY, CDR2 SMNVEV (reference sequence). The CDR3 spells CASSFRDRTSSRSGNTIYF. The CDR3 DNA sequence: TGTGCCAGCAGTTTTCGGGACAGGACATCCTCTCGCTCTGGAAACACCATATATTTT.

This chain uses TRBV3-1 (or the pseudogene TRBV3-2) with TRBJ1-6; the match to TRBD1 covers 8 bases. The CDR3 contains 16 residues. From germline, CDR1 is LGHDT and CDR2 YNNKEL (reference sequence). The junction had 2 bases not matched to a gene; V was cut back by 4 bases and J by 0 bases. CDR3: CASSPGGASYNSPLHF. CDR3 nucleotides: TGTGCCAGCAGCCCAGGGGGCGCCTCCTATAATTCACCCCTCCACTTT.

The V and J genes are TRBV28 and TRBJ1-1; tentative D call: TRBD1 (6 bases). This CDR3 is built from 13 residues. Looked up from germline, CDR1 is MDHEN and CDR2 is SYDVKM. V was trimmed by 8 bases and J by 1 base, leaving 11 bases between them. The CDR3 nucleotides read TGTGCCAGCGGGACACCCCCGAACACTGAAGCTTTCTTT. Translated, it gives CASGTPPNTEAFF.

This chain's CDR3 is CASSVVDGGEQYF. DNA of the CDR3: TGTGCCAGCAGCGTAGTCGACGGGGGCGAGCAGTACTTC. The chain employs TRBV9 and TRBJ2-7, with a weak D call TRBD2 (6 bases). V was shortened by 0 bases and J by 6 bases, with 10 bases between the two germline ends. The CDR3 covers 13 residues. Germline V gene lookup returns CDR1 SGDLS and CDR2 YYNGEE.

V is TRBV7-9 and J is TRBJ1-5, with no clear D. The germline V and J ends were trimmed by 5 bases and 5 bases, with 16 bases remaining between them. CDR1 is SEHNR, CDR2 FQNEAQ, per germline (reference sequence). This CDR3 spans 15 amino acids. The CDR3 here is CASSPGGGAHQPQHF. DNA of the CDR3: TGTGCCAGCAGCCCTGGAGGCGGCGCTCATCAGCCCCAGCATTTT. Complete variable domain (other parts from reference TRBV7-9 and TRBJ1-5): DTGVSQNPRHKITKRGQNVTFRCDPISEHNRLYWYRQTLGQGPEFLTYFQNEAQLEKSRLLSDRFSAERPKGSFSTLEIQRTEQGDSAMYLCASSPGGGAHQPQHFGDGTRLSIL.

The gene calls are TRBV27 and TRBJ2-7, with a possible D match to TRBD1 (6 bases). CDR1 is MNHEY and CDR2 is SMNVEV in the germline V gene (reference sequence). Trimming took off 6 bases at V and 3 bases at J, with 12 bases between the two ends. The CDR3 loop spans 13 amino acids. The chain's CDR3 is CASSLLDSYEQYF. The DNA of the CDR3 is TGTGCCAGCAGCCTCCTGGACAGCTACGAGCAGTACTTC.

The chain recombines TRBV6-5 with TRBJ1-3; a weak D match, TRBD1 (5 bases). Looked up from germline, CDR1 is MNHEY and CDR2 is SVGAGI. The germline V and J ends were trimmed by 6 bases and 2 bases, with 11 bases remaining between them. CDR3 size: 14 residues. The CDR3 loop reads CASSLGGPGNTIYF. CDR3 coding DNA: TGTGCCAGCAGCCTGGGGGGTCCTGGAAACACCATATATTTT.

The CDR3 protein is CASSHRPGTGVARNTEAFF. The CDR3 DNA is TGCGCCAGCAGCCATCGTCCCGGGACAGGGGTGGCTAGGAACACTGAAGCTTTCTTT. The gene calls are TRBV5-1 and TRBJ1-1; 10 bases are shared with TRBD1. Germline loops: CDR1 SGHRS, CDR2 YFSETQ. Trimming removed 4 bases from V and 1 base from J; junction bases left unmatched: 16. This CDR3 has 19 amino acids.

This clone was seen many times. The chain couples TRBV2 to TRBJ1-2; 8 bases agree with TRBD1. The germline V gene has CDR1 SNHLY and CDR2 FYNNEI. The CDR3 covers 17 residues. With V trimmed by 7 bases and J by 1 base, 14 bases remained unmatched. This CDR3 reads CASIPPDRGVHNYGYTF. CDR3 in DNA: TGTGCCAGCATTCCACCCGACAGGGGCGTTCATAACTATGGCTACACCTTC.

The CDR3 DNA sequence: TGTGCCAGCAGCTCCGGGACAGGGGGATACGGGGCCAACGTCCTGACTTTC. Translated, it gives CASSSGTGGYGANVLTF. The chain employs TRBV5-4 and TRBJ2-6; 11 bases agree with TRBD1. V dropped 3 bases and J dropped 4; count of bases not matched to a gene: 6. Germline V lookup: CDR1 SGHNT, CDR2 YYREEE (reference sequence). The CDR3 covers 17 residues.

This clone was picked up a small number of times. The CDR3 protein is CSGGQGLTEAFF. CDR3 in DNA: TGCAGCGGGGGACAGGGGCTCACTGAAGCTTTCTTT. This rearrangement joins TRBV29-1 to TRBJ1-1, with 10 bases identical to TRBD1. V lost 7 bases, J lost 4 bases, and 3 bases stayed unmatched. This CDR3 is built from 12 residues. Germline V gene lookup returns CDR1 SQVTM and CDR2 ANQGSEA.

The chain couples TRBV2 to TRBJ2-5; 8 bases match TRBD2. Trimming cost V 5 bases and J 5 bases; bases outside gene matches: 16. This CDR3 spans 17 amino acids. CDR1 is SNHLY, CDR2 FYNNEI, per germline. The CDR3, as DNA: TGTGCCAGCAGTCTCCGGGTGGTAGCGGGGAGTAGCGAGACCCAGTACTTC. This codes for CASSLRVVAGSSETQYF.

The chain joins TRBV14 to TRBJ1-2, with TRBD1 identical over 10 bases. Germline CDR1 is SGHDN and CDR2 is FVKESK. This CDR3 contains 14 residues. Unmatched junction bases numbered 8, after V lost 4 bases and J lost 9 bases. CDR3 coding DNA: TGTGCCAGCAGCCGTAGGGACAGGGGCTCGAGCTACACCTTC. It codes for CASSRRDRGSSYTF.

The rearrangement uses TRBV19 and TRBJ1-1, with 7 bases aligning to TRBD1. The CDR3 runs to 13 residues. V was pared by 3 bases and J by 12 bases, with 10 bases of the junction left unmatched. The V gene's germline CDR1 is LNHDA and CDR2 SQIVND (reference sequence). The CDR3 DNA reads as TGTGCCAGTAGTATTGTTGGGGCAGGGGGTACTTTCTTT. The encoded protein is CASSIVGAGGTFF.

This clone was observed a handful of times. The rearrangement links TRBV19 to TRBJ2-2, with TRBD1 identical over 7 bases. J lost 7 bases, V lost 5 bases, and 10 bases had no gene match. Germline lookup yields CDR1 LNHDA and CDR2 SQIVND (reference sequence). The CDR3 totals 15 residues. The CDR3 DNA follows: TGTGCCAGTAGTCCTCAGACAGGGTACATCGGGGAGCTGTTTTTT. This sequence encodes CASSPQTGYIGELFF.

The chain uses TRBV15 and TRBJ2-3, with D possibly being TRBD1 (6 bases). The CDR3 extends over 13 amino acids. CDR1 and CDR2 (germline): LNHNV, YYDKDF (reference sequence). The V end lost 8 bases, the J end lost 1 base, and 10 bases lay between the germline ends. CDR3: CATAAGGTDTQYF. The DNA for the CDR3 is TGTGCCACCGCGGCAGGGGGCACAGATACGCAGTATTTT.

The chain recombines TRBV27 with TRBJ1-5; D ambiguous. The CDR3 spans 12 residues. Looked up from germline, CDR1 is MNHEY and CDR2 is SMNVEV (reference sequence). Trimming removed 5 bases from V and 7 bases from J, with 9 bases in between. Here the CDR3 reads CASSSGRQPQHF. The CDR3 coding sequence is TGTGCCAGCAGTAGCGGTAGGCAGCCCCAGCATTTT.

This clone is a singleton in its sample. V and J are TRBV5-6 and TRBJ1-1, with D tentatively TRBD1 (5 bases). V was cut by 1 base and J by 1 base, with 8 bases left in between. Germline CDR1 is SGHDT and CDR2 is YYEEEE. This CDR3 has 14 residues. The DNA for the CDR3 is TGTGCCAGCAGCTTGAGGGGCAGGAACACTGAAGCTTTCTTT. This translates into CASSLRGRNTEAFF.

V usage is TRBV4-2 and J usage is TRBJ2-2; 13 positions agree with TRBD2. V gave up 8 bases and J gave up 4 bases; unmatched junction bases: 10. The CDR3 runs 17 residues. Germline V gene data show CDR1 as LGHNA and CDR2 as YNFKEQ. The CDR3 loop is CASRRTSGGEGTGELFF. CDR3 coding DNA: TGTGCCAGCCGACGGACTAGCGGGGGAGAGGGCACCGGGGAGCTGTTTTTT.

V is TRBV7-3 and J is TRBJ1-5, with D perhaps matching TRBD1 (5 bases). The V gene lost 1 base and the J gene lost 5 bases, with 12 bases spanning the gap. Germline CDR1 SGHTA, CDR2 FQGTGA. There are 15 residues in the CDR3. CDR3 in DNA: TGTGCCAGCAGCTTAAAGGGCGGGGGGGATCAGCCCCAGCATTTT. Its translation: CASSLKGGGDQPQHF. Based on the CDR3 plus reference TRBV7-3 and TRBJ1-5, the full variable domain is GAGVSQTPSNKVTEKGKYVELRCDPISGHTALYWYRQSLGQGPEFLIYFQGTGAADDSGLPNDRFFAVRPEGSVSTLKIQRTERGDSAVYLCASSLKGGGDQPQHFGDGTRLSIL.

The chain uses TRBV5-4 and TRBJ2-5; D possibly corresponds to TRBD2 (5 bases). Germline CDR1 and CDR2: SGHNT and YYREEE (reference sequence). Trimming took off 4 bases at V and 7 bases at J, with 11 bases between the two ends. The CDR3 covers 12 residues. CDR3 DNA sequence: TGTGCCAGCAGCCCCGTGGCGGGGACCCAGTACTTC. This translates into CASSPVAGTQYF.

This chain links TRBV4-2 with TRBJ2-2, with 10 bases matching TRBD1. V was pared by 4 bases and J by 3 bases, with 2 bases of the junction left unmatched. The CDR3 loop spans 15 amino acids. The germline V gene has CDR1 LGHNA and CDR2 YNFKEQ. DNA for the CDR3: TGTGCCAGCAGCCGAGGGACAGGGGACACCGGGGAGCTGTTTTTT. This translates into CASSRGTGDTGELFF.

The rearrangement joins TRBV18 to TRBJ1-5, with 10 bases matching TRBD1. The CDR3 runs to 16 residues. Losses at the gene ends were 4 bases for V and 0 bases for J; bases not matched to a gene: 3. CDR1 is KGHSH, CDR2 LQKENI, per germline. The CDR3 nucleotides read TGTGCCAGCTCACGGGGACAGGGGATTAGCAATCAGCCCCAGCATTTT. This gives the protein CASSRGQGISNQPQHF. Looking up the rest from reference TRBV18 and TRBJ1-5 gives the full variable domain: NAGVMQNPRHLVRRRGQEARLRCSPMKGHSHVYWYRQLPEEGLKFMVYLQKENIIDESGMPKERFSAEFPKEGPSILRIQQVVRGDSAAYFCASSRGQGISNQPQHFGDGTRLSIL.

CDR3: CASSSPLGYLQSSYNSPLHF. In DNA form, the CDR3 reads TGTGCCAGCAGTTCACCTCTAGGATACCTTCAGAGCTCCTATAATTCACCCCTCCACTTT. The V and J genes are TRBV28 and TRBJ1-6; D call uncertain. The CDR3 runs to 20 residues. The germline CDR1 and CDR2 sequences are MDHEN and SYDVKM. Trimming cost V 4 bases and J 0 bases, with 22 bases left between them. The entire variable domain, with the rest obtained from reference TRBV28 and TRBJ1-6, is as follows: DVKVTQSSRYLVKRTGEKVFLECVQDMDHENMFWYRQDPGLGLRLIYFSYDVKMKEKGDIPEGYSVSREKKERFSLILESASTNQTSMYLCASSSPLGYLQSSYNSPLHFGNGTRLTVT.

CDR3 sequence: CASSSGAGVTEAFF. CDR3 DNA sequence: TGCGCCAGCAGCTCGGGCGCAGGGGTTACTGAAGCTTTCTTT. This chain joins TRBV5-1 and TRBJ1-1, with D tentatively TRBD1 (6 bases). The CDR3 has 14 residues. The germline V gene has CDR1 SGHRS and CDR2 YFSETQ. Trimming stripped 3 bases from V and 5 bases from J, with 14 bases between. Full variable domain (rest looked up from reference TRBV5-1 and TRBJ1-1): KAGVTQTPRYLIKTRGQQVTLSCSPISGHRSVSWYQQTPGQGLQFLFEYFSETQRNKGNFPGRFSGRQFSNSRSEMNVSTLELGDSALYLCASSSGAGVTEAFFGQGTRLTVV.

V is TRBV28 and J is TRBJ1-4; D not certain. The CDR3 covers 15 residues. The V end was cut by 5 bases, the J end by 8 bases, with 18 bases between. In germline, CDR1 is MDHEN, CDR2 SYDVKM. The CDR3 nucleotides read TGTGCCAGCAGTCCCCCAGTTGGCCGAAGAGAAAAACTGTTTTTT. Residues: CASSPPVGRREKLFF.

CDR3 protein: CASSAGRGINQPQHF. CDR3 nucleotides: TGTGCCAGCAGCGCCGGCAGGGGAATAAATCAGCCCCAGCATTTT. The J gene is TRBJ1-5, the V gene TRBV27, with TRBD1 as a possible D gene (6 bases). Germline-derived CDR1 and CDR2 are MNHEY and SMNVEV (reference sequence). This CDR3 contains 15 residues. V lost 6 bases and J 4 bases, leaving 16 bases between the germline ends.